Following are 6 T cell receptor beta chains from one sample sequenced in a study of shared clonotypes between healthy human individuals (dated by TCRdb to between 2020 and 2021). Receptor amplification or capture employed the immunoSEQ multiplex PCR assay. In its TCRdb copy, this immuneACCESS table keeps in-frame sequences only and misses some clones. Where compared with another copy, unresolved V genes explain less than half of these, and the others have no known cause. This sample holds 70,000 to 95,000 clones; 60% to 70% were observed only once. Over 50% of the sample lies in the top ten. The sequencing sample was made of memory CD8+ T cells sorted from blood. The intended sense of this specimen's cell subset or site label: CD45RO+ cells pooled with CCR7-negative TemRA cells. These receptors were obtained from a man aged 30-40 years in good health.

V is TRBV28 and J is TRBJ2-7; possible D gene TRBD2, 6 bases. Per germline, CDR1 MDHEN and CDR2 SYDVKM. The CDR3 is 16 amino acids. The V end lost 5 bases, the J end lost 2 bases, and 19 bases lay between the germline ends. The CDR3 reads CASSPLSGRRTYEQYF. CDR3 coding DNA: TGTGCCAGCAGTCCACTATCGGGGAGGCGTACCTACGAGCAGTACTTC.

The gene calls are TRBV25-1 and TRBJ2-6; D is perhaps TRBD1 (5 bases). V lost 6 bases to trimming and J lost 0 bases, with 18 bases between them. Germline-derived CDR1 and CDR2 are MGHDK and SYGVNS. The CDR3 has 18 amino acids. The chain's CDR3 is CASRSVVDSPSGANVLTF. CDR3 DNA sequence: TGTGCCAGCAGAAGTGTGGTCGACAGCCCCTCTGGGGCCAACGTCCTGACTTTC.

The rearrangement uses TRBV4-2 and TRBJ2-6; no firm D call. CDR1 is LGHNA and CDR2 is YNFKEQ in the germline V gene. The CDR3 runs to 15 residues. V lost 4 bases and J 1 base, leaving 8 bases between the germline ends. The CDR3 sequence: CASSPVRSGANVLTF. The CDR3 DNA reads TGTGCCAGCAGCCCCGTCAGGTCTGGGGCCAACGTCCTGACTTTC.

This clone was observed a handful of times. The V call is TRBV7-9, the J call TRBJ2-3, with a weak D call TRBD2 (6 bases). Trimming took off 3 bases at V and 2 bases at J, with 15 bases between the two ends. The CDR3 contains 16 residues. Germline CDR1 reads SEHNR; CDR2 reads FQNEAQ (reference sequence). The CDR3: CASSLEAGWSTDTQYF. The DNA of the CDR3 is TGTGCCAGCAGCTTGGAAGCGGGCTGGTCCACAGATACGCAGTATTTT.

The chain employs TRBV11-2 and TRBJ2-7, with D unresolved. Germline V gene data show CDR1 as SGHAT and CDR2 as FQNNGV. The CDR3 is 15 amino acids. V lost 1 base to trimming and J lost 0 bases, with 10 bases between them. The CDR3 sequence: CASSLGYEISYEQYF. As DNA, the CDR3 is TGTGCCAGCAGCTTAGGGTACGAGATCTCCTACGAGCAGTACTTC.

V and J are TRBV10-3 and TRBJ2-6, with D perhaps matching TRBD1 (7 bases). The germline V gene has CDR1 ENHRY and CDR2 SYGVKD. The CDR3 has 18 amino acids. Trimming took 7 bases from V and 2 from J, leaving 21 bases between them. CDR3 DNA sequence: TGTGCCATCAAGGCAATCGGACAGGACTATGCTGGGGCCAACGTCCTGACTTTC. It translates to CAIKAIGQDYAGANVLTF.